The rows below give T cell receptor beta chains drawn from one sample of a study of T cell responses to AZD1222 COVID-19 vaccine. Libraries were prepared by immunoSEQ multiplex PCR; TCRdb keeps only in-frame clonotypes and omits some of them. The sample lists under 85,000 clones, around 90% occurring once. Sequenced material: peripheral blood, taken on day 0 of MenACWY control vaccination. These receptors all stem from an adult in good health. CDR3s include the opening cysteine and the closing phenylalanine or tryptophan. A D gene is named only where the DNA matches it firmly.

V gene	J gene	D gene	CDR3 protein	CDR3 DNA
TRBV18	TRBJ2-7	TRBD2	CASSPLERGGFEQYF	TGTGCCAGCTCACCACTGGAGCGGGGGGGCTTCGAGCAGTACTTC
TRBV6-5	TRBJ2-7	TRBD2	CASSYVERGPYEQYF	TGTGCCAGCAGTTACGTGGAGCGGGGGCCCTACGAGCAGTACTTC
TRBV19	TRBJ2-2	.	CASSPRTENTGELFF	TGTGCCAGTAGTCCCCGGACAGAGAACACCGGGGAGCTGTTTTTT
TRBV7-8	TRBJ1-6	.	CASSINRASPLHF	TGTGCCAGCAGCATAAACAGGGCATCACCCCTCCACTTT
TRBV5-6	TRBJ1-3	TRBD1	CASSYRDRGSGNTIYF	TGTGCCAGCAGCTACCGGGACAGGGGATCTGGAAACACCATATATTTT
TRBV5-1	TRBJ1-4	.	CASSLGAATNEKLFF	TGCGCCAGCAGCTTGGGCGCAGCAACTAATGAAAAACTGTTTTTT
TRBV30	TRBJ1-1	TRBD1	CAWERTGGTEAFF	TGTGCCTGGGAACGGACAGGCGGGACTGAAGCTTTCTTT
TRBV27	TRBJ1-6	TRBD1	CASSGWTGGYNSPLHF	TGTGCCAGCAGTGGCTGGACAGGGGGGTATAATTCACCCCTCCACTTT
TRBV6-6	TRBJ2-5	.	CASSSSETQYF	TGTGCCAGCAGCTCATCGGAGACCCAGTACTTC
TRBV12-3/TRBV12-4	TRBJ2-7	TRBD1	CASSSETIGGPVF	TGTGCCAGCAGTTCCGAAACAATAGGGGGCCCAGTTTTC
TRBV5-1	TRBJ1-1	TRBD1	CASRRSGQVISDTEAFF	TGCGCCAGCAGGCGGTCGGGACAGGTAATATCGGACACTGAAGCTTTCTTT
TRBV24-1	TRBJ1-2	.	CATSDSVGRGYTF	TGTGCCACCAGTGATTCCGTAGGGAGAGGCTACACCTTC
TRBV11-2	TRBJ2-7	TRBD1	CASSLGTGGYEQYF	TGTGCCAGCAGCTTAGGGACAGGGGGCTACGAGCAGTACTTC
TRBV7-3	TRBJ1-1	.	CASSLMQGSTEAFF	TGTGCCAGCAGCTTAATGCAGGGTAGCACTGAAGCTTTCTTT
TRBV5-4	TRBJ1-1	.	CASSLALNTEAFF	TGTGCCAGCAGCTTGGCCCTGAACACTGAAGCTTTCTTT
TRBV7-2	TRBJ1-5	.	CASSSAGVEQPQHF	TGTGCCAGCAGCTCTGCAGGGGTGGAGCAGCCCCAGCATTTT
TRBV4-2	TRBJ2-2	.	CASSRLGGVTGELFF	TGTGCCAGCAGCCGACTGGGCGGCGTCACCGGGGAGCTGTTTTTT
TRBV7-2	TRBJ1-1	TRBD1	CASSLGGPQGIIF	TGTGCCAGCAGCTTAGGGGGCCCACAGGGGATCATTTTT
TRBV7-9	TRBJ2-7	.	CASSLGGFSYEQYF	TGTGCCAGCAGCTTAGGGGGTTTCTCCTACGAGCAGTACTTC
TRBV9	TRBJ2-7	TRBD1	CASSVSEGTGSYEQYF	TGTGCCAGCAGCGTAAGTGAAGGGACAGGGTCCTACGAGCAGTACTTC
TRBV5-1	TRBJ2-6	.	CASSWGSGANVLTF	TGCGCCAGCAGCTGGGGGTCGGGGGCCAACGTCCTGACTTTC
TRBV10-3	TRBJ2-1	TRBD2	CAISESSGTSGGVFF	TGTGCCATCAGTGAGTCATCCGGGACTAGCGGGGGGGTGTTCTTC